This T cell receptor (beta chain) was identified in a study of blood T cells in healthy people across ages. Study-level findings and limits: Long-lived donors carried more naive CD4+ cells and greater diversity than aged donors.

This clonotype showed up just a few times. Its antigen is currently unknown. Then a second PCR, running roughly 6 to 12 cycles, was carried out with a sample-barcoded 5' primer and a J-beta primer mix. From the 5' RACE reads, TCRdb called clonotypes with MiXCR, one entry per CDR3 protein. The table shows 720,000 or so distinct CDR3 sequences, with 35% to 50% occurring only once. The CDR3 has 14 residues. V lost 9 bases to trimming and J lost 8 bases; unmatched junction nucleotides: 6. Germline lookup yields CDR1 MNHEY and CDR2 SVGEGT. The sequence came from a man older than 75 in good health. This chain connects TRBV6-2 or TRBV6-3 to TRBJ2-3; 15 positions agree with TRBD2. The sequenced material came from blood. The CDR3 loop reads CASRTSGRAGTQYF. CDR3 sequence (DNA): TGTGCCAGTCGGACTAGCGGGAGGGCCGGTACGCAGTATTTT.